This entry lists 32 T cell receptor beta chains sequenced from one sample in a study of regulatory T cells in long-lasting Graves disease (dated by TCRdb to the early 2020s). Per the publication, the time point label means: newly diagnosed GD, antithyroid drugs for less than 3 months. For both TCR sequencing and RNA sequencing, RNA was extracted from PBMCs using TRIzol. The library was made by multiplex PCR. Sequenced on an Illumina HiSeq 4000. TCR beta libraries were built with iRepertoire HTBI primers and Arm-PCR amplification of CDR3 regions. TCRdb trimmed the raw reads at Q25, called clones with MiXCR and kept productive beta chains. Each CDR3 protein appears once, grouped with its most common genes and DNA. For this sample the table gives about 380,000 distinct CDR3 sequences, of which 15% to 18% were detected only once. 22% of the sample lies in the top ten. Sequencing was performed on peripheral blood mononuclear cells (PBMCs), taken at new diagnosis, from a patient treated with antithyroid drugs. These receptors all stem from a female donor with Graves disease.

This clonotype appeared many times. This chain connects TRBV30 to TRBJ1-1, with TRBD1 as a possible D gene (5 bases). The V and J ends lost 4 bases and 7 bases respectively, with 10 bases between them. The CDR3 is made up of 11 amino acids. Germline V gene lookup returns CDR1 GTSNPN and CDR2 SVGIG (reference sequence). The CDR3 DNA follows: TGTGCCTGGAAGGGGCGTCTTGAAGCTTTCTTT. Residues: CAWKGRLEAFF.

This clonotype appeared many times. V and J are TRBV5-1 and TRBJ2-7; D remains unclear. From germline, CDR1 is SGHRS and CDR2 YFSETQ. V was trimmed by 0 bases and J by 5 bases, leaving 12 bases between them. This CDR3 has 14 amino acids. CDR3 region: CASSLGHPNDEQYF. The DNA for the CDR3 is TGCGCCAGCAGCTTGGGACACCCAAATGACGAGCAGTACTTC.

Only a few counts were recorded for this clonotype. The gene calls are TRBV5-1 and TRBJ2-6; perhaps TRBD2 as D (6 bases). The ends were cut back, 4 bases at V and 2 bases at J, with 7 bases in the middle. This CDR3 is built from 14 residues. Germline lookup yields CDR1 SGHRS and CDR2 YFSETQ. CDR3: CASSRRAGANVLTF. The CDR3, as DNA: TGCGCCAGCAGCCGGAGGGCTGGGGCCAACGTCCTGACTTTC.

This clonotype was recorded a few times. The chain recombines TRBV6-9 with TRBJ2-1; weak D call: TRBD1 (6 bases). Trimming pared 4 bases from V and 5 bases from J, leaving 15 bases between. CDR3 length: 15 residues. Per the germline V gene, CDR1 is MNHGY and CDR2 is SVAAGI. The CDR3 nucleotides are TGTGCCAGCAGTTGGCCTGGGGGCGCGGACAATGAGCAGTTCTTC. Protein product: CASSWPGGADNEQFF.

In its sample, this clonotype was seen a few times. The rearrangement uses TRBV20-1 and TRBJ2-7; 9 bases are a match to TRBD1. CDR1 DFQATT and CDR2 SNEGSKA come from the germline V gene (reference sequence). The CDR3 is 15 amino acids. The V gene end was trimmed by 5 bases and the J gene end by 6 bases; junction bases not matched to a gene: 14. The CDR3 loop reads CSAGPGTGFLSEQYF. CDR3 bases: TGCAGTGCTGGTCCCGGGACAGGGTTTCTTAGCGAGCAGTACTTC.

CDR3 DNA sequence: TGTGCCAGTAGTACCGGCAGTGACACTAGCACAGATACGCAGTATTTT. The encoded protein is CASSTGSDTSTDTQYF. V gene TRBV19 combines with J gene TRBJ2-3, with unresolved D. This CDR3 has 16 amino acids. CDR1 is LNHDA and CDR2 is SQIVND in the germline V gene (reference sequence). Trimming removed 4 bases from V and 0 bases from J, with 14 bases in between.

This chain uses TRBV7-2 with TRBJ1-2; D possibly corresponds to TRBD1 (5 bases). Trimming stripped 5 bases from V and 3 bases from J, with 19 bases between. The germline V gene encodes CDR1 SGHTA and CDR2 FQGNSA. The CDR3 covers 16 residues. The CDR3 here is CASSQRTGQIDYGYTF. CDR3 DNA sequence: TGTGCCAGCAGCCAAAGGACGGGGCAGATTGACTATGGCTACACCTTC.

This clonotype was counted at least ten times. The rearrangement links TRBV7-2 to TRBJ1-1; D is unresolved. The CDR3 loop spans 11 amino acids. CDR1 is SGHTA, CDR2 FQGNSA, per germline. V was shortened by 6 bases and J by 6 bases, with 8 bases between the two germline ends. The CDR3 here is CASSFGPEAFF. The CDR3 bases are TGTGCCAGCAGTTTTGGGCCTGAAGCTTTCTTT. Full variable domain (missing parts from reference TRBV7-2 and TRBJ1-1): GAGVSQSPSNKVTEKGKDVELRCDPISGHTALYWYRQSLGQGLEFLIYFQGNSAPDKSGLPSDRFSAERTGGSVSTLTIQRTQQEDSAVYLCASSFGPEAFFGQGTRLTVV.

The chain links TRBV13 to TRBJ2-1; D might be TRBD2 (6 bases). Per germline, CDR1 PRHDT and CDR2 FYEKMQ (reference sequence). V was trimmed by 4 bases and J by 2 bases, leaving 24 bases between them. This CDR3 is 19 amino acids long. The CDR3: CASSYRGFEAGIAYNEQFF. The CDR3 bases are TGTGCCAGCAGCTACCGGGGGTTCGAGGCGGGGATCGCCTACAATGAGCAGTTCTTC.

This clonotype was seen a handful of times. This chain connects TRBV5-4 to TRBJ2-5; D might be TRBD2 (7 bases). This CDR3 has 14 amino acids. Germline CDR1 SGHNT, CDR2 YYREEE (reference sequence). The V end was cut by 3 bases, the J end by 1 base, with 10 bases between. Written as DNA, the CDR3 is TGTGCCAGCAGCTCCCGGGGGGCCCAAGAGACCCAGTACTTC. Amino acid sequence: CASSSRGAQETQYF.

This clonotype occurred a few times. The chain recombines TRBV20-1 with TRBJ1-3, with D unresolved. CDR1 and CDR2 (germline): DFQATT, SNEGSKA (reference sequence). The CDR3 covers 13 residues. Trimming cost V 0 bases and J 4 bases, with 7 bases left between them. The CDR3 DNA sequence: TGCAGTGCTAGAGACACCGTAGGAAACACCATATATTTT. It specifies CSARDTVGNTIYF.

This clonotype was picked up many times. The chain combines TRBV20-1 with TRBJ1-5; 10 bases are a match to TRBD1. Per germline, CDR1 DFQATT and CDR2 SNEGSKA (reference sequence). The CDR3 has 13 amino acids. Unmatched junction bases numbered 6, after V lost 6 bases and J lost 7 bases. CDR3 amino acids: CSALGQGGQPQHF. CDR3 nucleotide sequence: TGCAGTGCCCTTGGACAGGGGGGCCAGCCCCAGCATTTT.

The V call is TRBV20-1, the J call TRBJ1-2; D is unresolved. The CDR3 covers 13 residues. Germline CDR1 DFQATT, CDR2 SNEGSKA (reference sequence). Trimming pared 6 bases from V and 8 bases from J, leaving 19 bases between. This CDR3 reads CSAVENGRGGYTF. The CDR3 nucleotides read TGCAGTGCCGTAGAGAATGGTAGAGGCGGCTACACCTTC.

In its sample, this clonotype was seen many times. This chain uses TRBV19 with TRBJ2-3; TRBD2 matches 7 bases. Germline-derived CDR1 and CDR2 are LNHDA and SQIVND (reference sequence). V dropped 4 bases and J dropped 8; count of bases not matched to a gene: 12. The CDR3 is 15 amino acids. The CDR3 sequence is CASSTSSGPGGTQYF. CDR3 DNA: TGTGCCAGTAGTACCTCTAGCGGTCCGGGTGGTACGCAGTATTTT.

This clonotype was recorded once. The chain recombines TRBV12-3 or TRBV12-4 with TRBJ2-7; the D is unclear. V lost 3 bases and J 6 bases, leaving 15 bases between the germline ends. The CDR3 is 14 amino acids. CDR3 amino acids: CASSFQDTWGEQYF. The CDR3 bases are TGTGCCAGCAGTTTCCAAGACACCTGGGGCGAGCAGTACTTC.

In its sample, this clonotype was seen many times. The rearrangement uses TRBV6-2 or TRBV6-3 and TRBJ2-5, with 10 bases lining up with TRBD2. CDR1 is MNHEY, CDR2 SVGEGT, per germline. With 2 bases clipped from V and 4 bases from J, the junction kept 4 bases outside the gene matches. The CDR3 sequence is 15 residues long. DNA for the CDR3: TGTGCCAGCAGTTACGCTAGCGGGGGTGTAGAGACCCAGTACTTC. Translation gives CASSYASGGVETQYF.

This clonotype showed up just a few times. This may stem from a read error, because a much larger clone lies one nucleotide away. The chain employs TRBV7-2 and TRBJ1-1; 8 nucleotides agree with TRBD1. This CDR3 is built from 14 residues. Germline CDR1 is SGHTA and CDR2 is FQGNSA. Here the CDR3 DNA reads TGTGCCAGCAGCAAGGACAGGGTCGACACTGAAGCTTCCTTT. This sequence encodes CASSKDRVDTEASF.

This clonotype occurred many times. The gene calls are TRBV7-2 and TRBJ2-1; D remains ambiguous. This CDR3 is 15 amino acids long. V was clipped by 4 bases and J by 6 bases, with 16 bases between them. Germline CDR1 and CDR2: SGHTA and FQGNSA. CDR3 in DNA: TGTGCCAGCAGCTCATCCAATGGGCCCTCCAATGAGCAGTTCTTC. It encodes CASSSSNGPSNEQFF.

This clonotype was counted ten times or more. V usage is TRBV2 and J usage is TRBJ1-5; 11 nucleotides line up with TRBD1. J lost 0 bases, V lost 7 bases, and 8 bases had no gene match. Germline V gene lookup returns CDR1 SNHLY and CDR2 FYNNEI. The CDR3 is made up of 17 amino acids. The CDR3 is CASTRGTGGFSNQPQHF. The DNA of the CDR3 is TGTGCCAGCACCCGAGGGACAGGGGGTTTTAGCAATCAGCCCCAGCATTTT.

This clonotype occurred many times. V usage is TRBV11-2 and J usage is TRBJ1-2; D is unresolved. Trimming took off 2 bases at V and 6 bases at J, with 10 bases between the two ends. Germline CDR1 SGHAT, CDR2 FQNNGV. There are 13 residues in the CDR3. In DNA, the CDR3 is TGTGCCAGCAGCTTAATGAGGGCGAATGGCTACACCTTC. Its protein product is CASSLMRANGYTF.

This clonotype was counted ten times or more. V gene TRBV5-1 combines with J gene TRBJ2-7; D may be TRBD1 (5 bases). Germline lookup yields CDR1 SGHRS and CDR2 YFSETQ. Trimming removed 0 bases at V and 2 bases at J, with 9 bases between. The length of the CDR3 is 14 residues. The CDR3 DNA reads as TGCGCCAGCAGCTTGGCCCTGACAGCCTACGAGCAGTACTTC. This codes for CASSLALTAYEQYF. The full variable domain, rest sourced from reference TRBV5-1 and TRBJ2-7, is KAGVTQTPRYLIKTRGQQVTLSCSPISGHRSVSWYQQTPGQGLQFLFEYFSETQRNKGNFPGRFSGRQFSNSRSEMNVSTLELGDSALYLCASSLALTAYEQYFGPGTRLTVT.

This clonotype was counted ten times or more. The chain carries TRBV5-1 and TRBJ1-1; D unresolved. V shed 5 bases and J shed 6 bases, with 11 bases lying between them. Germline V gene data show CDR1 as SGHRS and CDR2 as YFSETQ. There are 12 residues in the CDR3. The DNA of the CDR3 is TGCGCCAGCAGAGAGGTAGGCGCTGAAGCTTTCTTT. Translated, it gives CASREVGAEAFF. Filled out from reference TRBV5-1 and TRBJ1-1, the complete variable domain reads KAGVTQTPRYLIKTRGQQVTLSCSPISGHRSVSWYQQTPGQGLQFLFEYFSETQRNKGNFPGRFSGRQFSNSRSEMNVSTLELGDSALYLCASREVGAEAFFGQGTRLTVV.

The chain links TRBV15 to TRBJ2-1, with 8 bases identical to TRBD2. Per germline, CDR1 LNHNV and CDR2 YYDKDF (reference sequence). The CDR3 has 18 amino acids. V shed 1 base, J shed 8 bases, and the junction held 16 bases outside the gene matches. The CDR3 spells CATSRAFGGLGIQDEQFF. For the CDR3, the DNA is TGTGCCACCAGCAGAGCCTTCGGGGGACTAGGTATTCAGGATGAGCAGTTCTTC.

As to this clonotype: This CDR3 fails to terminate in the conserved phenylalanine or tryptophan, so it likely reflects a read error. The DNA is left out, because the CDR3 cannot be placed on it with certainty; the CDR3 is given as TCRdb lists it. The chain joins TRBV6-2 or TRBV6-3 to TRBJ2-3; the table's D call of TRBD1 was not tested on the DNA. The V gene's germline CDR1 is MNHEY and CDR2 SVGEGT. The CDR3 length is 15 residues, termini included. The chain's CDR3 is CASSVAPALPERFRI.

In this sample, this clonotype turned up many times. The chain joins TRBV9 to TRBJ1-6; 8 bases are a match to TRBD1. CDR3 length: 14 residues. V trimming: 2 bases; J trimming: 7 bases; junction bases outside the gene matches: 2. Per germline, CDR1 SGDLS and CDR2 YYNGEE. DNA of the CDR3: TGTGCCAGCAGCGTGCGACAGGGGAATTCACCCCTCCACTTT. It yields the protein CASSVRQGNSPLHF.

This clonotype was detected many times. The chain is built from TRBV27 and TRBJ2-5; 7 positions agree with TRBD1. With 4 bases clipped from V and 1 base from J, the junction kept 6 bases outside the gene matches. The CDR3 sequence is 15 residues long. Germline V gene lookup returns CDR1 MNHEY and CDR2 SMNVEV (reference sequence). The CDR3 spells CASSSPGQSQETQYF. CDR3 in DNA: TGTGCCAGCAGTTCTCCGGGACAGTCCCAAGAGACCCAGTACTTC.

This clonotype was counted ten times or more. This rearrangement joins TRBV10-1 to TRBJ1-1, with D tentatively TRBD1 (6 bases). Germline CDR1 and CDR2: WNHNN and SYGVQD (reference sequence). V lost 6 bases to trimming and J lost 1 base, with 12 bases between them. CDR3 length: 14 amino acids. The CDR3 bases are TGCGCCAGCAGCCACTACAGGGCGAACACTGAAGCTTTCTTT. This encodes CASSHYRANTEAFF.

This clonotype was picked up many times. The chain couples TRBV20-1 to TRBJ1-1; D remains ambiguous. Germline-derived CDR1 and CDR2 are DFQATT and SNEGSKA (reference sequence). Trimming shortened V by 1 base and J by 8 bases, and 8 bases separated the two germline ends. The CDR3 has 11 amino acids. CDR3 DNA sequence: TGCAGTGCTAGAGGGTGGTCCGAAGCTTTCTTT. Its protein product is CSARGWSEAFF.

This clonotype was detected many times. The chain uses TRBV15 and TRBJ1-5; 11 bases align to TRBD1. The CDR3 has 14 residues. Trimming at V came to 5 bases and at J to 6 bases, leaving 3 bases not matched to a gene. Per germline, CDR1 LNHNV and CDR2 YYDKDF (reference sequence). The CDR3 region has the DNA TGTGCCACCAGCGGGACAGGGGGGGGTCAGCCCCAGCATTTT. Encoded protein: CATSGTGGGQPQHF. Combining the CDR3 with reference TRBV15 and TRBJ1-5 gives the whole variable domain DAMVIQNPRYQVTQFGKPVTLSCSQTLNHNVMYWYQQKSSQAPKLLFHYYDKDFNNEADTPDNFQSRRPNTSFCFLDIRSPGLGDTAMYLCATSGTGGGQPQHFGDGTRLSIL.

This clonotype was counted many times. The chain couples TRBV28 to TRBJ2-3; 7 bases agree with TRBD2. With 5 bases clipped from V and 1 base from J, the junction kept 9 bases outside the gene matches. CDR1 and CDR2 from the germline V gene are MDHEN and SYDVKM. The CDR3 consists of 16 residues. DNA for the CDR3: TGTGCCAGCAGTGGCGGCGGGAGTTCTGGCACAGATACGCAGTATTTT. This sequence encodes CASSGGGSSGTDTQYF.

The chain employs TRBV2 and TRBJ1-1, with D uncertain. V shed 10 bases and J shed 1 base, with 16 bases lying between them. CDR1 and CDR2 (germline): SNHLY, FYNNEI. The CDR3 has 14 amino acids. The CDR3 nucleotides read TGTGCCACCCGTGCCGATTATCAGAACACTGAAGCTTTCTTT. It is translated as CATRADYQNTEAFF.

This clonotype was observed many times. This chain joins TRBV20-1 and TRBJ1-2; the D gene is possibly TRBD1 (6 bases). CDR3 length: 12 residues. V lost 5 bases and J lost 4, with 11 bases in between. Germline-derived CDR1 and CDR2 are DFQATT and SNEGSKA (reference sequence). The CDR3 reads CSAPQGSYGYTF. In DNA form, the CDR3 reads TGCAGTGCTCCCCAGGGGAGCTATGGCTACACCTTC.